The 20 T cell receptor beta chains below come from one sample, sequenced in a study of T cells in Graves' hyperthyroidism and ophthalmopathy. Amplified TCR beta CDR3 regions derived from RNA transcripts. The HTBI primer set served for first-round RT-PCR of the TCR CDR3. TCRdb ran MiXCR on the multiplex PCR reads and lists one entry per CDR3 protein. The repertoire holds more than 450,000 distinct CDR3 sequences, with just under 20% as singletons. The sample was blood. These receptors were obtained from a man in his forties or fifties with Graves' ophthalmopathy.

In nucleotides, the CDR3 is TGCGCCAGCAATCTGGGATTGGGACTCCGAACCTACGAGCAGTACTTC. It translates to CASNLGLGLRTYEQYF. The V gene is TRBV5-1, the J gene TRBJ2-7; D might be TRBD2 (6 bases). This CDR3 has 16 residues. Trimming removed 6 bases from V and 2 bases from J, with 21 bases in between. Germline values: CDR1 SGHRS, CDR2 YFSETQ.

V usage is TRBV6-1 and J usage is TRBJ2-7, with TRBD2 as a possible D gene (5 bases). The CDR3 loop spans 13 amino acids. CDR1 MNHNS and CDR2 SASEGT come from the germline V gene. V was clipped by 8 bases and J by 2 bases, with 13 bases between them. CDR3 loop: CASQTTLAYEQYF. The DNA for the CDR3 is TGTGCCAGCCAGACTACCCTAGCCTACGAGCAGTACTTC.

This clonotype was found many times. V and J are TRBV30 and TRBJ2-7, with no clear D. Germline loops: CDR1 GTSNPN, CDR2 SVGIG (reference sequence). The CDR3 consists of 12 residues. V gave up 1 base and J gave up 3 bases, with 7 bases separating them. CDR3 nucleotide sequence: TGTGCCTGGAGTGGAAGGTACTACGAGCAGTACTTC. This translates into CAWSGRYYEQYF. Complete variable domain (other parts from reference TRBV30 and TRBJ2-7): SQTIHQWPATLVQPVGSPLSLECTVEGTSNPNLYWYRQAAGRGLQLLFYSVGIGQISSEVPQNLSASRPQDRQFILSSKKLLLSDSGFYLCAWSGRYYEQYFGPGTRLTVT.

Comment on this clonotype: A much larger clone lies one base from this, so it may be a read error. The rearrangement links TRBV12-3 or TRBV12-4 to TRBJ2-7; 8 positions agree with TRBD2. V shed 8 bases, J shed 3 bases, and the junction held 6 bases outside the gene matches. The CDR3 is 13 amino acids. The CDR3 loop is CASGGREDYEQYF. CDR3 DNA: TGTGCCAGCGGGGGGCGGGAGGACTACGAGCAGTACTTC.

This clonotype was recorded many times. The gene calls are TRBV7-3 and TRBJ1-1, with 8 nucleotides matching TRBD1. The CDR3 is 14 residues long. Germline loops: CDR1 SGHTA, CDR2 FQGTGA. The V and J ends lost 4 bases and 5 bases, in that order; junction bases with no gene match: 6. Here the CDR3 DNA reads TGTGCCAGCAGCTCAGGGGGCGGAAAGACTGAAGCTTTCTTT. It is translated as CASSSGGGKTEAFF.

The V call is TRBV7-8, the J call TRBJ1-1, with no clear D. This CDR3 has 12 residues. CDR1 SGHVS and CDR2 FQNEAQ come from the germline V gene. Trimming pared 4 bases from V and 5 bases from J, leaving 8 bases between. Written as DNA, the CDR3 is TGTGCCAGCAGCTCCGGAGAGACTGAAGCTTTCTTT. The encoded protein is CASSSGETEAFF. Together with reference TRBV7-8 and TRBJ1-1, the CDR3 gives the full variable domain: GAGVSQSPRYKVAKRGQDVALRCDPISGHVSLFWYQQALGQGPEFLTYFQNEAQLDKSGLPSDRFFAERPEGSVSTLKIQRTQQEDSAVYLCASSSGETEAFFGQGTRLTVV.

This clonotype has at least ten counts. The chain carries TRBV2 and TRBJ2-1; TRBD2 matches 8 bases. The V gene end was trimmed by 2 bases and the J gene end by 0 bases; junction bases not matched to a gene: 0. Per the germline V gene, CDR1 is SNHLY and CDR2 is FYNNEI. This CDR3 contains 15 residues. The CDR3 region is CASSESGSSYNEQFF. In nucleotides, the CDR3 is TGTGCCAGCAGTGAAAGCGGGAGCTCCTACAATGAGCAGTTCTTC.

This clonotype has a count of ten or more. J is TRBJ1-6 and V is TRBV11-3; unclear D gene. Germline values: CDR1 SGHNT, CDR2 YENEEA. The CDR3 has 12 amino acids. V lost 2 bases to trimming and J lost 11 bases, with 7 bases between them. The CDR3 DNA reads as TGTGCCAGCAGCTTAAGCCGACCACCCCTCCACTTT. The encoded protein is CASSLSRPPLHF.

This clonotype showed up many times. The CDR3 nucleotides read TGCAGTGCTGAGGGGACAGCACAAGAGACCCAGTACTTC. Translated: CSAEGTAQETQYF. The gene calls are TRBV20-1 and TRBJ2-5; 7 bases are shared with TRBD1. V dropped 5 bases and J dropped 2; count of bases not matched to a gene: 5. CDR1 and CDR2 from the germline V gene are DFQATT and SNEGSKA (reference sequence). This CDR3 region has 13 residues.

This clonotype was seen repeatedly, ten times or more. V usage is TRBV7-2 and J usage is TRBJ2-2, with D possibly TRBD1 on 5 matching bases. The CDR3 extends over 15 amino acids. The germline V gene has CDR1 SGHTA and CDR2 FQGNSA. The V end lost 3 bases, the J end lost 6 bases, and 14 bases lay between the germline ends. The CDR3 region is CASSFVLGQSGELFF. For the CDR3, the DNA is TGTGCCAGCAGCTTCGTTTTGGGGCAATCCGGGGAGCTGTTTTTT.

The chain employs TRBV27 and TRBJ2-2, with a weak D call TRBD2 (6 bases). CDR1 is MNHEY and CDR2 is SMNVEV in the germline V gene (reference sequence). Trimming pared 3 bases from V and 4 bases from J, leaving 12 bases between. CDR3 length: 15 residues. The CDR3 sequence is CASSFVTSTTGELFF. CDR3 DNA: TGTGCCAGCAGTTTTGTCACTAGCACCACCGGGGAGCTGTTTTTT.

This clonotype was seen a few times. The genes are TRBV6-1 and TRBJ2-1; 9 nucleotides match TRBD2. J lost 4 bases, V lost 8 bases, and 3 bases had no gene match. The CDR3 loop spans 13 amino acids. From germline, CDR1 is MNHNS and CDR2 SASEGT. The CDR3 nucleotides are TGTGCCAGCGCTACTAGCGGGTACAATGAGCAGTTCTTC. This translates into CASATSGYNEQFF.

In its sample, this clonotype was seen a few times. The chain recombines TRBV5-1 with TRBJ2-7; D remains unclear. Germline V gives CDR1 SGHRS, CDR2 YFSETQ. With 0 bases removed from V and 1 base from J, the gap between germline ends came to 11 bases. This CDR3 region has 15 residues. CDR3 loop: CASSLAVGRSYEQYF. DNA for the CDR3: TGCGCCAGCAGCTTGGCCGTCGGACGATCCTACGAGCAGTACTTC.

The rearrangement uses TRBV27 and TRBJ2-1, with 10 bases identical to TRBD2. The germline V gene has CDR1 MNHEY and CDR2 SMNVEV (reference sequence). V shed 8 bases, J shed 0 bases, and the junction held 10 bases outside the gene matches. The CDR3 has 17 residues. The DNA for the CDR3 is TGTGCCAGCCATGGACTAGCGGAGAAAAGCTCCTACAATGAGCAGTTCTTC. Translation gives CASHGLAEKSSYNEQFF.

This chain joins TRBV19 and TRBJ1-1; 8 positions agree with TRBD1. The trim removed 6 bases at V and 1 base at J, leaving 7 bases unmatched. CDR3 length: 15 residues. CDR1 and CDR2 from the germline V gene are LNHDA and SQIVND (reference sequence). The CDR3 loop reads CASSPRQGTNTEAFF. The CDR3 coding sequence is TGTGCCAGTAGCCCTCGACAGGGGACGAACACTGAAGCTTTCTTT.

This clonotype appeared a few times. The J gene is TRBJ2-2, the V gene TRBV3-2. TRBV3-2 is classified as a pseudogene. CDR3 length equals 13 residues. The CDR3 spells CASPFWPTGELFF. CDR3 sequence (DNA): TGTGCCAGCCCTTTCTGGCCCACCGGGGAGCTGTTTTTT.

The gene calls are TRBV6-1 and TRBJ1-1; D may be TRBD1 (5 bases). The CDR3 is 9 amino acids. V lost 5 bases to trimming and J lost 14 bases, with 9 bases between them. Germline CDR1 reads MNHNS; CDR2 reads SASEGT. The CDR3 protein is CASSRDPFF. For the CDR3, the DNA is TGTGCCAGCAGTCGGGACCCCTTCTTT.

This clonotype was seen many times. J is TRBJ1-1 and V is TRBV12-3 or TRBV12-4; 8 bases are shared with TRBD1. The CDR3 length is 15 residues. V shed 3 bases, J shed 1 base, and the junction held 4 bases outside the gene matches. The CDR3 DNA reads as TGTGCCAGCAGTTTGGGGACAGGAAGGAACACTGAAGCTTTCTTT. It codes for CASSLGTGRNTEAFF.

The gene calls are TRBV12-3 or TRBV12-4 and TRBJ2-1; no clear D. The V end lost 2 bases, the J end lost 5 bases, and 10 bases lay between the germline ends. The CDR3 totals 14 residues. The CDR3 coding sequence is TGTGCCAGCAGTTTACGGATTATAGACAATGAGCAGTTCTTC. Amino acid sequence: CASSLRIIDNEQFF.

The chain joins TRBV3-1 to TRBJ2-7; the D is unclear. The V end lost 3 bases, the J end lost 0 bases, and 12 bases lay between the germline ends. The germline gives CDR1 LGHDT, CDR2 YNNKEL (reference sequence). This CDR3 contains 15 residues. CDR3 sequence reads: CASSQAPKDSYEQYF. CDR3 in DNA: TGTGCCAGCAGCCAGGCACCTAAGGACTCCTACGAGCAGTACTTC.